Listed below are T cell receptor beta chains from one sample, sequenced in a study of T cell responses to AZD1222 COVID-19 vaccine. The protocol was immunoSEQ multiplex PCR, while the TCRdb copy is restricted to in-frame clones and leaves out a portion. The table includes approximately 75,000 clones, about nine tenths detected once. The material was peripheral blood, obtained 28 days after the second AZD1222 dose. The receptors were sampled from an adult who received the AZD1222 COVID-19 vaccine. Both conserved end residues are part of each CDR3. Each record gives: CDR3 length, V gene, clone size, J gene, D gene, CDR3 DNA, CDR3 protein. The D gene is left open where the match is weak. Some rows have no size entry. The others give once, few or many, or a class for an expanded clone.

15,TRBV24-1,.,TRBJ2-3,.,TGTGCCACCAGTGATTCGACGGAAGGCACAGATACGCAGTATTTT,CATSDSTEGTDTQYF
14,TRBV4-3,few,TRBJ1-2,.,TGCGCCAGCAGCCCGAGGGGGAAACACTATGGCTACACCTTC,CASSPRGKHYGYTF
15,TRBV7-2,.,TRBJ1-2,.,TGTGCCAGCAGCTTAGGGTTTCGAGGGGACTATGGCTACACCTTC,CASSLGFRGDYGYTF
15,TRBV7-9,once,TRBJ1-4,.,TGTGCCAGCGGCACCTTAGGAGGGAGTCGGGAAAAACTGTTTTTT,CASGTLGGSREKLFF
15,TRBV5-4,.,TRBJ2-1,TRBD2,TGTGCCAGCAGCTTTAGCGGGGGGGCCCCGCGTGAGCAGTTCTTC,CASSFSGGAPREQFF
14,TRBV4-3,.,TRBJ1-2,.,TGCGCCAGCAGCCAAGATACAGGGACCTATGGCTACACCTTC,CASSQDTGTYGYTF
14,TRBV7-6,.,TRBJ2-7,.,TGTGCCAGCAGCTTAGCGGTTAGCTCCTACGAGCAGTACTTC,CASSLAVSSYEQYF
15,TRBV9,.,TRBJ1-6,.,TGTGCCAGCAGCGTAGGTGGATCGGGTAATTCACCCCTCCACTTT,CASSVGGSGNSPLHF
15,TRBV19,.,TRBJ1-4,.,TGTGCCAGTGCGGGTCACGTTGCAGCTAATGAAAAACTGTTTTTT,CASAGHVAANEKLFF
13,TRBV18,.,TRBJ2-1,.,TGTGCCAGCTCACCGGGACTCTCCAATGAGCAGTTCTTC,CASSPGLSNEQFF
13,TRBV5-4,.,TRBJ1-1,.,TGTGCCAGCAGCTTAAGTCAGGTCACTGAAGCTTTCTTT,CASSLSQVTEAFF
14,TRBV6-2/TRBV6-3,.,TRBJ2-3,.,TGTGCCAGCAGTTACCAGCTCCTCACAGATACGCAGTATTTT,CASSYQLLTDTQYF
15,TRBV9,.,TRBJ1-6,.,TGTGCCAGCAGCGACCGGGAAGGTTATAATTCACCCCTCCACTTT,CASSDREGYNSPLHF
17,TRBV10-3,.,TRBJ2-6,.,TGTGCCATCAGTGGAGGGGGACGGTCCTCTGGGGCCAACGTCCTGACTTTC,CAISGGGRSSGANVLTF
11,TRBV23-1,.,TRBJ1-1,.,TGCGCCAGCAGCCCCCCCCCTGAAGCTTTCTTT,CASSPPPEAFF
16,TRBV6-5,.,TRBJ1-1,.,TGTGCCAGCAGTTACTCGCCCGGGACGGTGAACACTGAAGCTTTCTTT,CASSYSPGTVNTEAFF
14,TRBV7-2,.,TRBJ1-2,.,TGTGCCAGCAGCCCAAGGGACATCATCTATGGCTACACCTTC,CASSPRDIIYGYTF
15,TRBV5-4,.,TRBJ1-6,TRBD1,TGTGCCAGCAGCGCCCCCGGACAGGGGGGATCACCCCTCCACTTT,CASSAPGQGGSPLHF
17,TRBV27,.,TRBJ2-7,TRBD1,TGTGCCAGCAGTCCAACCCCCAACAGGGGAATGGCCTACGAGCAGTACTTC,CASSPTPNRGMAYEQYF
15,TRBV19,once,TRBJ1-4,TRBD1,TGTGCCAGTAGTCCGGGACAGGGATATAATGAAAAACTGTTTTTT,CASSPGQGYNEKLFF
15,TRBV5-4,.,TRBJ1-1,TRBD1,TGTGCCAGCAGGGGGGGACAGGAAATGAACACTGAAGCTTTCTTT,CASRGGQEMNTEAFF
16,TRBV4-2,.,TRBJ1-3,.,TGTGCCAGCAGCCAAGATGAGAATAGGTCTGGAAACACCATATATTTT,CASSQDENRSGNTIYF